This TCR beta chain originates from a study of T cells in localized non-small cell lung cancer. The study's findings and limits: Adjacent lung tissue had a median around 50 of the top 100 clones found in the tumor. The greatest T cell clonality was found in uninvolved adjacent lung (higher than in tumor).

Concerning this clone: Its target is not known.

The method was immunoSEQ multiplex PCR; TCRdb's version includes in-frame clones alone and lacks a portion of them. This sample has fewer than 15,000 clones, with approximately 88% found just once. This CDR3 contains 14 residues. Germline values: CDR1 LNHNV, CDR2 YYDKDF (reference sequence). Trimming removed 5 bases from V and 10 bases from J, with 18 bases in between. V gene TRBV15 combines with J gene TRBJ2-1, with no clear D. This sequence was found in a male donor aged 60 or over with stage I squamous cell lung carcinoma. Sequences were derived from peripheral blood, sampled before any cancer treatment. CDR3 DNA: TGTGCCACCAGCCTCACCCGGCAGACTGGGGAGCAGTTCTTC. Protein product: CATSLTRQTGEQFF.